This TCR beta chain was captured by sequencing in a study of control samples from healthy donors and cancer patients. Clones were read by immunoSEQ multiplex PCR, and TCRdb kept only the in-frame ones, dropping some. The sample records more than 150,000 clones, around 93% being singletons. The count of this clone is one. Germline CDR1 MDHEN, CDR2 SYDVKM. This CDR3 spans 18 amino acids. V lost 5 bases to trimming and J lost 1 base; unmatched junction nucleotides: 14. The sequencing sample was made of blood. This rearrangement joins TRBV28 to TRBJ1-1; 9 bases map to TRBD1. The receptor was derived from a man aged 18 to 30 in good health. CDR3 sequence: CASSKNRDRELENTEAFF. CDR3 DNA sequence: TGTGCCAGCAGTAAAAATCGGGACAGGGAATTGGAGAACACTGAAGCTTTCTTT.